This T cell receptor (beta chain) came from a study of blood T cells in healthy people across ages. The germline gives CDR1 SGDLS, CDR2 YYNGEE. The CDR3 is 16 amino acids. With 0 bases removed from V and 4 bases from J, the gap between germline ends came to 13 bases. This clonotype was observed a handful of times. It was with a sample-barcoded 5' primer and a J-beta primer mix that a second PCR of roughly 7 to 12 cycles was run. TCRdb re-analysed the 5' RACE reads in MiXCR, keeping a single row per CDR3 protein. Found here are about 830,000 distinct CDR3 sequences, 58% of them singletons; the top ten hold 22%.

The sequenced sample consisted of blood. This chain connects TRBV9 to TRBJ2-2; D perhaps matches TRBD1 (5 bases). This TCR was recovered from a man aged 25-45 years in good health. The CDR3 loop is CASSVDSRARTGELFF. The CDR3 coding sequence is TGTGCCAGCAGCGTAGATTCCAGGGCCCGCACCGGGGAGCTGTTTTTT.